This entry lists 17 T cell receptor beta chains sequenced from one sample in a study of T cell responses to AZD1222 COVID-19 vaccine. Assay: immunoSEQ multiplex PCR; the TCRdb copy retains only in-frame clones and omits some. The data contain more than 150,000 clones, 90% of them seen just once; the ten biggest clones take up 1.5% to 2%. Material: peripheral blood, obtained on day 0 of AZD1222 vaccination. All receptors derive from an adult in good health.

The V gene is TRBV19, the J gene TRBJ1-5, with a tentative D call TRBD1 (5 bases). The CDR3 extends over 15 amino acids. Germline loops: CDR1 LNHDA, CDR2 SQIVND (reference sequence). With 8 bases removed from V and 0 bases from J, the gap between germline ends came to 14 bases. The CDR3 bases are TGTGCCAGTTTAAGACAGCCTTATAGCAATCAGCCCCAGCATTTT. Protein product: CASLRQPYSNQPQHF.

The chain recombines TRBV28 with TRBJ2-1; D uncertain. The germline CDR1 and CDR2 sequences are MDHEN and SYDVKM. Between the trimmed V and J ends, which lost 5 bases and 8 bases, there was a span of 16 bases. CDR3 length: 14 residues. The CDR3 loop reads CASSNVDPGDEQFF. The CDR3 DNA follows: TGTGCCAGCAGTAATGTCGATCCCGGCGATGAGCAGTTCTTC.

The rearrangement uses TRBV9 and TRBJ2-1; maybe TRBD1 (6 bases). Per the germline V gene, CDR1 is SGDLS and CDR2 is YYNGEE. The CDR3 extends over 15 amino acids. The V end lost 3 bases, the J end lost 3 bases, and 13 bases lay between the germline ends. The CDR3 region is CASSASTGIYNEQFF. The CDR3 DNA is TGTGCCAGCAGCGCCAGCACAGGGATCTACAATGAGCAGTTCTTC.

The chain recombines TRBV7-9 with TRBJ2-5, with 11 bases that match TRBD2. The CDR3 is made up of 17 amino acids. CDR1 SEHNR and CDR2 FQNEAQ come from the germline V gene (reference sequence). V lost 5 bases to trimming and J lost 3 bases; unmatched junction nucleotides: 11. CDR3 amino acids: CASSRLAGIETKETQYF. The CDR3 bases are TGTGCCAGCAGCCGACTAGCGGGGATCGAGACTAAAGAGACCCAGTACTTC.

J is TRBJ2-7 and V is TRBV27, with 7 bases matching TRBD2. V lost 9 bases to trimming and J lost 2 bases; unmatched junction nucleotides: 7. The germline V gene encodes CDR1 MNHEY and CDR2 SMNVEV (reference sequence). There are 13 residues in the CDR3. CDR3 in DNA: TGTGCCAGTGCCGGGACTATCGCCTACGAGCAGTACTTC. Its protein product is CASAGTIAYEQYF.

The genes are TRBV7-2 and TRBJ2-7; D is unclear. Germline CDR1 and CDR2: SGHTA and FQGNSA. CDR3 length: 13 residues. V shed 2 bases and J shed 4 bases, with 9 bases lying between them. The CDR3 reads CASSLSARYEQYF. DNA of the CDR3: TGTGCCAGCAGCTTATCGGCTAGGTACGAGCAGTACTTC.

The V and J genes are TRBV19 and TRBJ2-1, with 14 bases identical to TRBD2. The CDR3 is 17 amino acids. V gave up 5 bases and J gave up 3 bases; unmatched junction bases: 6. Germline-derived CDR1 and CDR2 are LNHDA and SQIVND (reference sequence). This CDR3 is CASSSGLAGAFYNEQFF. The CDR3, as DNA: TGTGCCAGTAGTTCGGGACTAGCGGGAGCGTTCTACAATGAGCAGTTCTTC.

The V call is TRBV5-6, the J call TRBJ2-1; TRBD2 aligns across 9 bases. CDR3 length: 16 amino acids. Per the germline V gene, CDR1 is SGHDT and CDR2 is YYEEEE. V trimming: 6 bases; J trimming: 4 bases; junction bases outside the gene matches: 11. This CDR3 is CASNPFSGSVYNEQFF. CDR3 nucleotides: TGTGCCAGCAACCCCTTTAGCGGGAGCGTGTACAATGAGCAGTTCTTC.

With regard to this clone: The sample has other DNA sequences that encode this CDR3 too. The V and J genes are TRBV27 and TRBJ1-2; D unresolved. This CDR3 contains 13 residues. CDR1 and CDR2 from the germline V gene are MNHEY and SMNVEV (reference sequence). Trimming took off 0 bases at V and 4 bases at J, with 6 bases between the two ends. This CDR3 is CASSLSGGYGYTF. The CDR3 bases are TGTGCCAGCAGTTTATCCGGTGGCTATGGCTACACCTTC.

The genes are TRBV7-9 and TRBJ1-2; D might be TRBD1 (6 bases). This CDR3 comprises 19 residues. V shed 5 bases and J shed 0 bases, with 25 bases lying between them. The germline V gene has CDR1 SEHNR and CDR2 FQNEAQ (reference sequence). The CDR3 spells CASSPQLPDSSLTNYGYTF. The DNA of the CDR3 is TGTGCCAGCAGCCCACAACTCCCGGACAGCAGCCTGACTAACTATGGCTACACCTTC. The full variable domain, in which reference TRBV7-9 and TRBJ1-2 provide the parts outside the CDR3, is DTGVSQNPRHKITKRGQNVTFRCDPISEHNRLYWYRQTLGQGPEFLTYFQNEAQLEKSRLLSDRFSAERPKGSFSTLEIQRTEQGDSAMYLCASSPQLPDSSLTNYGYTFGSGTRLTVV.

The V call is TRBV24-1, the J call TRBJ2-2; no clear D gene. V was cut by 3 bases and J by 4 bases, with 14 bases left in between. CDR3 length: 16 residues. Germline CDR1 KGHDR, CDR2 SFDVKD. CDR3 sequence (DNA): TGTGCCACCAGTGATCCCGGAAGCCGGTTCACCGGGGAGCTGTTTTTT. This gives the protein CATSDPGSRFTGELFF.

The CDR3 spells CASSLGGPNYEQYF. The DNA of the CDR3 is TGTGCCAGCAGTTTAGGAGGGCCAAACTACGAGCAGTACTTC. The V and J genes are TRBV28 and TRBJ2-7, with D tentatively TRBD2 (6 bases). Germline V lookup: CDR1 MDHEN, CDR2 SYDVKM. With 2 bases removed from V and 3 bases from J, the gap between germline ends came to 11 bases. This CDR3 is built from 14 residues.

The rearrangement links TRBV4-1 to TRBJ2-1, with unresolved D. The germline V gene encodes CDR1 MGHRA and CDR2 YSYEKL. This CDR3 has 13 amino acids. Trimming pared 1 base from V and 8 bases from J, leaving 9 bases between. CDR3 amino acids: CASSQAGADEQFF. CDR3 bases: TGCGCCAGCAGCCAAGCCGGCGCAGATGAGCAGTTCTTC.

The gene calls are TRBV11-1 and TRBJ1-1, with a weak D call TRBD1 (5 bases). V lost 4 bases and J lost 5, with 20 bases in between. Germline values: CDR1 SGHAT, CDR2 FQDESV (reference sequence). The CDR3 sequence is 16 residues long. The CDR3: CASSSGRGGVLTEAFF. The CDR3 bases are TGTGCCAGCAGCTCAGGGAGGGGTGGCGTATTAACTGAAGCTTTCTTT.

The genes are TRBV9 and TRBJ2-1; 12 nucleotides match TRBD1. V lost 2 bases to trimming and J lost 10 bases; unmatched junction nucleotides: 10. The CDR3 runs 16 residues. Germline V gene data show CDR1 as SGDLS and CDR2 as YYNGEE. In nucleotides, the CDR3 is TGTGCCAGCAGCGTCCTACCGGGACAGGGGGCAAGGGAGCAGTTCTTC. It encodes CASSVLPGQGAREQFF. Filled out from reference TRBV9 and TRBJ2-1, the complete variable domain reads DSGVTQTPKHLITATGQRVTLRCSPRSGDLSVYWYQQSLDQGLQFLIQYYNGEERAKGNILERFSAQQFPDLHSELNLSSLELGDSALYFCASSVLPGQGAREQFFGPGTRLTVL.

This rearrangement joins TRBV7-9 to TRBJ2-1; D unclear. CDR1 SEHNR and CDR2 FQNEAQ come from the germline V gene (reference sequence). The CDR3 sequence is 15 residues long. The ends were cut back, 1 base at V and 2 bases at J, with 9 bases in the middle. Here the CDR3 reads CASSLVRSAYNEQFF. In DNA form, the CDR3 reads TGTGCCAGCAGCTTAGTTAGGTCAGCCTACAATGAGCAGTTCTTC.

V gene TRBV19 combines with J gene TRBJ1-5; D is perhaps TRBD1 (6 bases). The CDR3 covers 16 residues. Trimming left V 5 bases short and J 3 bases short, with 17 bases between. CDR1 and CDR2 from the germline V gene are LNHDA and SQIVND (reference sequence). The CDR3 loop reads CASSPWSRGANQPQHF. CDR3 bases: TGTGCCAGTAGTCCATGGTCCCGGGGGGCCAATCAGCCCCAGCATTTT.